This TCR beta chain was recorded in a study of Ad26.COV2.S vaccination and SARS-CoV-2 variants. Points from the study as a whole: Spike-specific TCR breadth in vaccine recipients exceeded that seen in placebo recipients. Total responses of T cells may have been underestimated by the analyses of TCR breadth and depth. Non-spike TCR breadth was similar in vaccine and placebo recipients.

Details on this clone: Its specificity is unknown.

Assay used: immunoSEQ multiplex PCR; TCRdb lists only in-frame clones, some missing. The repertoire holds about 180,000 clones, 87% seen once, with 4.5% to 7.5% in the top ten. Trimming stripped 2 bases from V and 4 bases from J, with 11 bases between. This CDR3 has 14 residues. Per the germline V gene, CDR1 is MNHNY and CDR2 is SVGAGI (reference sequence). The clonotype was recovered from a human donor who had recovered from COVID-19. This chain connects TRBV6-6 to TRBJ1-1; no definite D call. Sequences were derived from peripheral blood, sampled after recovery from COVID-19. This CDR3 is CASSYPGSGTEAFF. CDR3 bases: TGTGCCAGCAGTTACCCGGGTTCCGGCACTGAAGCTTTCTTT.